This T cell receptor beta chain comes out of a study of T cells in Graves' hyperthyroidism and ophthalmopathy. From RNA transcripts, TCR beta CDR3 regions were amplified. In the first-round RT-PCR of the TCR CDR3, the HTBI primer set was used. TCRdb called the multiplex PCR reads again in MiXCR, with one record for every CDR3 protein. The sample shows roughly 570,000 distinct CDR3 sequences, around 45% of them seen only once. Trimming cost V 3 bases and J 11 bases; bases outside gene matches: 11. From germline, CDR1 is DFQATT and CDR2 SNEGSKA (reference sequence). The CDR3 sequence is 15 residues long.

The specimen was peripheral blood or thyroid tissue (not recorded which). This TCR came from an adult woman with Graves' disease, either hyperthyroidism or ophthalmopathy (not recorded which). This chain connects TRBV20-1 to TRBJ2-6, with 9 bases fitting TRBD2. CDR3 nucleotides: TGCAGTGCTAGTGACCTGGTAGCGGGAGCCTACGTCCTGACTTTC. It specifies CSASDLVAGAYVLTF.